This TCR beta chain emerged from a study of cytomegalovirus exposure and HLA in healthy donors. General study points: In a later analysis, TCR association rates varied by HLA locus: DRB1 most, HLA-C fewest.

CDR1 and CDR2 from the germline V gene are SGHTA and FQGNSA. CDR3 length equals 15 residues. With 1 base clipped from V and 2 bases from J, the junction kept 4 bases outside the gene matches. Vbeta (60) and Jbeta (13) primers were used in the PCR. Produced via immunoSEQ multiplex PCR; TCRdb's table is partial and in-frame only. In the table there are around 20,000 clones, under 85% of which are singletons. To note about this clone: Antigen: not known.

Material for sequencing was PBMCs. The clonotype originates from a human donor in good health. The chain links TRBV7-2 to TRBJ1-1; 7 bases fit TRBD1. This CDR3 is CASSLDGQVNTEAFF. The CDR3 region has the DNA TGTGCCAGCAGCTTAGATGGACAGGTCAACACTGAAGCTTTCTTT.